This TCR beta chain comes out of a study of CD8 T cells in ankylosing spondylitis. Study observations and caveats: Clones linked to disease, bearing a CD8+ phenotype, were relatively rare in peripheral blood. As reported, disease-linked clones showed significant enrichment in matched ankylosing spondylitis synovial fluid.

This clonotype has a count of ten or more. The target antigen is unknown. Mismatch with germline at one junction end may stem from a read error. Quantitative 5'-RACE with molecular barcodes produced the TCR beta libraries. MiXCR, applied by TCRdb to the 5' RACE reads, yields one record per CDR3 protein. The sample consists of hundreds of thousands of distinct CDR3 sequences, roughly 24% of them appearing once. Germline CDR1 reads LGHDT; CDR2 reads YNNKEL (reference sequence). The CDR3 is 16 residues long. The chain has TRBV3-1 and TRBJ2-1; the D gene is possibly TRBD1 (5 bases). The clonotype was recovered from a male donor with ankylosing spondylitis or in good health (not recorded which). Specimen: blood, either unsorted or a sorted T cell fraction (not recorded which). CDR3 coding DNA: TGTGCCAGCAGCCTTTCAAGTCAGGGCTCCAACAATGAGCAGTTCTTC. This codes for CASSLSSQGSNNEQFF.